The TCR beta chain under discussion was sequenced for a study of neurological immune-mediated disorders. This clonotype was detected ten times or more. One entry per CDR3 protein results from TCRdb running MiXCR on the 5' RACE reads. The sample shows roughly 98,000 distinct CDR3 sequences, approximately 13% of them seen only once. Time point denoted: longitudinal time-point 2. V lost 1 base to trimming and J lost 6 bases, with 13 bases between them. This CDR3 spans 14 amino acids. The sample consisted of PBMCs. The clonotype was recovered from a female donor with HTLV-1-associated myelopathy (HAM/TSP). The chain has TRBV12-3 or TRBV12-4 and TRBJ2-7; perhaps TRBD1 as D (6 bases). The CDR3 DNA reads TGTGCCAGCAGTTTAGGTACAGGGCTCTTCGAGCAGTACTTC. Protein product: CASSLGTGLFEQYF.